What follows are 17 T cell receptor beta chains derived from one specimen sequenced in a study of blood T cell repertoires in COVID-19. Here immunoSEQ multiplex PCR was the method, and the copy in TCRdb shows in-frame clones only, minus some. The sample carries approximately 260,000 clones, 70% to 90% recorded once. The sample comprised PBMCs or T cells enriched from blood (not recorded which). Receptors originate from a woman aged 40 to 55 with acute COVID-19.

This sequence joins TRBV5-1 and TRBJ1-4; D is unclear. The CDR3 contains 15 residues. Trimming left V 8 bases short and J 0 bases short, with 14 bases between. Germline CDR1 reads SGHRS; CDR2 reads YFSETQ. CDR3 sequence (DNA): TGCGCCAGTACCCCGGGAGGAACAACTAATGAAAAACTGTTTTTT. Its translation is CASTPGGTTNEKLFF. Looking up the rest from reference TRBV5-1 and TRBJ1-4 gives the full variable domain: KAGVTQTPRYLIKTRGQQVTLSCSPISGHRSVSWYQQTPGQGLQFLFEYFSETQRNKGNFPGRFSGRQFSNSRSEMNVSTLELGDSALYLCASTPGGTTNEKLFFGSGTQLSVL.

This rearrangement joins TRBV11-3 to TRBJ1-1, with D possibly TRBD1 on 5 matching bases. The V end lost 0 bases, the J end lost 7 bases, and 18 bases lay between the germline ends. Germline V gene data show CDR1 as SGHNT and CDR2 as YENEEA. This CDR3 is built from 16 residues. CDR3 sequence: CASSLDAAGRAVEAFF. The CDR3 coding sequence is TGTGCCAGCAGCTTAGATGCGGCAGGGCGTGCTGTTGAAGCTTTCTTT.

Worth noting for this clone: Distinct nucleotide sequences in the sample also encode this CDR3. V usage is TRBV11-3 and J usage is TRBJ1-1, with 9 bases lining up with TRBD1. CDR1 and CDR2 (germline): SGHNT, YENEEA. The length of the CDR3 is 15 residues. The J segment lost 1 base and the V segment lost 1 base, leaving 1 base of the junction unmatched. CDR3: CASSLGQGENTEAFF. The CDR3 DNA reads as TGTGCCAGCAGCTTAGGACAGGGGGAGAACACTGAAGCTTTCTTT.

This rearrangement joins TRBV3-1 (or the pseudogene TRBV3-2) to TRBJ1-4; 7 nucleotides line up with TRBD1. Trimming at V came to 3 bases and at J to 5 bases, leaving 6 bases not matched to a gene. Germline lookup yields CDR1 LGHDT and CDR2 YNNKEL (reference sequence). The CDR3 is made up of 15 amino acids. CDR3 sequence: CASSQFTGDNEKLFF. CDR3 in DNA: TGTGCCAGCAGCCAGTTCACAGGGGACAATGAAAAACTGTTTTTT.

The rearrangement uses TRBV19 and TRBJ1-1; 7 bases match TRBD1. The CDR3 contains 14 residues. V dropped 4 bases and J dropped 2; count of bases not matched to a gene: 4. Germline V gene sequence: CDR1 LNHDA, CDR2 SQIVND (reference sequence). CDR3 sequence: CASSNRGLNTEAFF. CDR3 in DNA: TGTGCCAGTAGTAACAGGGGACTTAACACTGAAGCTTTCTTT.

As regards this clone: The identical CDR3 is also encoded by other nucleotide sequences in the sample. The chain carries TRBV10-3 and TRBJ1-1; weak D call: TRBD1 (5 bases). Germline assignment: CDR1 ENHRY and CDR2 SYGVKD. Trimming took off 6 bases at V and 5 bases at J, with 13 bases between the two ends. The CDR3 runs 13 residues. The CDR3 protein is CAISRDLGTEAFF. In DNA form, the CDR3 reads TGTGCCATCAGCAGGGATTTGGGTACTGAAGCTTTCTTT.

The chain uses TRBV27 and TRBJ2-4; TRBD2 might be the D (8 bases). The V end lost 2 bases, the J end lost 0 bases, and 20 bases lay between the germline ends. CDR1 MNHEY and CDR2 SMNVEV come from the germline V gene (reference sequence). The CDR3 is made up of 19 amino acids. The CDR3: CASSLKEGAREVAKNIQYF. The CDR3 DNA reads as TGTGCCAGCAGTTTAAAGGAGGGGGCGCGGGAGGTAGCCAAAAACATTCAGTACTTC.

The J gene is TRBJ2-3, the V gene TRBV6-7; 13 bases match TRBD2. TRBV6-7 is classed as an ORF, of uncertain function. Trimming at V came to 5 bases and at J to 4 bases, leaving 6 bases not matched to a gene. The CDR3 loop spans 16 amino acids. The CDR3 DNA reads TGTGCCAGCAGTCCCGGGACTAGCGGGGTGGCAGATACGCAGTATTTT. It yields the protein CASSPGTSGVADTQYF.

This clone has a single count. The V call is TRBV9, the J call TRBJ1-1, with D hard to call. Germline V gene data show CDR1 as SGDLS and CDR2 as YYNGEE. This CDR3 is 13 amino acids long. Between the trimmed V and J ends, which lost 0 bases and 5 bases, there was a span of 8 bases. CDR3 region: CASSVDVETEAFF. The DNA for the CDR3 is TGTGCCAGCAGCGTAGATGTTGAGACTGAAGCTTTCTTT.

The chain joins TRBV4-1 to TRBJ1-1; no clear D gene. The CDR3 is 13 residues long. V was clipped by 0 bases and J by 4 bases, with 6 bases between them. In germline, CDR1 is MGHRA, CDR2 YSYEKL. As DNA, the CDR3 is TGCGCCAGCAGCCAAGAGGCGGTCACTGAAGCTTTCTTT. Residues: CASSQEAVTEAFF.

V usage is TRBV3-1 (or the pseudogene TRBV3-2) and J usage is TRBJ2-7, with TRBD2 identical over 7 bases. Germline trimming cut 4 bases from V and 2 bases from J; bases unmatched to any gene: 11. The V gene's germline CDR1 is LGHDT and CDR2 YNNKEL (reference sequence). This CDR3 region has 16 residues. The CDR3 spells CASSPAALADTYEQYV. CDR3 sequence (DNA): TGTGCCAGCAGCCCAGCTGCTCTAGCGGATACCTACGAGCAGTACGTC.

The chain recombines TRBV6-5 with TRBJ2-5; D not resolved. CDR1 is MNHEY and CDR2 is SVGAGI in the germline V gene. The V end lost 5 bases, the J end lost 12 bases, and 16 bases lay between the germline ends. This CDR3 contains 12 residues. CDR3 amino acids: CASSNIRSVKYF. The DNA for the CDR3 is TGTGCCAGCAGTAATATCCGGTCTGTAAAGTACTTC.

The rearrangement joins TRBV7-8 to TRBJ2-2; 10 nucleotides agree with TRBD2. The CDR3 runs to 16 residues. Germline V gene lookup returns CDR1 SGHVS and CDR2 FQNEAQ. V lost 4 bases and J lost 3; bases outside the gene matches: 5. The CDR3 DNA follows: TGTGCCAGCAGCTCCACCAGCGGGAGGGACACCGGGGAGCTGTTTTTT. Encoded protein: CASSSTSGRDTGELFF.

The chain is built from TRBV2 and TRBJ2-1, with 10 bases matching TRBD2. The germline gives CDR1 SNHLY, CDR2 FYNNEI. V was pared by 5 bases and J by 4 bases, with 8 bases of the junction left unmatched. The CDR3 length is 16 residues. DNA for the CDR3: TGTGCCAGCAGTCCCACGCCTAGCGGGAGATACAATGAGCAGTTCTTC. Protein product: CASSPTPSGRYNEQFF.

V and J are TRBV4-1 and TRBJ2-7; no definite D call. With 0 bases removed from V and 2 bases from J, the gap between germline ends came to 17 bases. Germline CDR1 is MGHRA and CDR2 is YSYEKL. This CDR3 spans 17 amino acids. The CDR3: CASSQDRGNTLPYEQYF. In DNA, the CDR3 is TGCGCCAGCAGCCAAGATCGCGGTAATACCTTACCCTACGAGCAGTACTTC.

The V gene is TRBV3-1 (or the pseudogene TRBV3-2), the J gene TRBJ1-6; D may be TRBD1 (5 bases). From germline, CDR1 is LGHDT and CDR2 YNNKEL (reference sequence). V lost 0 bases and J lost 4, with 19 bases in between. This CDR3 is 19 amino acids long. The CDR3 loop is CASSQERDSLPPYNSPLHF. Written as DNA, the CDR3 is TGTGCCAGCAGCCAAGAGAGAGACAGCCTTCCTCCGTATAATTCACCCCTCCACTTT.

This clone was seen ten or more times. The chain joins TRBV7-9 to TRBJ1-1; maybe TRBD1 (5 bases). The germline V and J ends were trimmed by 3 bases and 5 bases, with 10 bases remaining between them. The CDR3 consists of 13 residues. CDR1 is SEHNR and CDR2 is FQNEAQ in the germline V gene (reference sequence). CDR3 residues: CASSFPRVTEAFF. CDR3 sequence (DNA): TGTGCCAGCAGCTTTCCCAGGGTGACTGAAGCTTTCTTT.